This T cell receptor (beta chain) comes out of a study of CD8 T cells in Susac syndrome. About 0.5 to 1 ug RNA was reverse transcribed with random hexamers. A multiplex approach, immunoSEQ multiplex PCR, amplified TCR beta CDR3 across 54 Vbeta and 13 Jbeta. TCRdb fed the immunoSEQ multiplex PCR reads into MiXCR, producing one record per CDR3 protein. Of about 200,000 distinct CDR3 sequences detected, nearly 95% appear once; the ten largest clones hold just under 0.095%. V was trimmed by 1 base and J by 0 bases, leaving 13 bases between them. CDR3 size: 16 residues. CDR1 is GTSNPN and CDR2 is SVGIG in the germline V gene (reference sequence). CD8+ and CD4+ T cells were negatively isolated; TEMRA cells were FACS-enriched.

The rearrangement uses TRBV30 and TRBJ1-3; D may be TRBD1 (6 bases). This receptor was obtained from a human donor with multiple sclerosis. Sequenced: CD4+ T cells from PBMCs. The CDR3 sequence: CAWSGGHTLSGNTIYF. The DNA for the CDR3 is TGTGCCTGGAGTGGGGGACATACCCTCTCTGGAAACACCATATATTTT.